A selection of T cell receptor beta chains follows, all from one sample in a study of T cell changes during pregnancy in multiple sclerosis. Libraries were prepared by immunoSEQ multiplex PCR; TCRdb keeps only in-frame clonotypes and omits some of them. The table lists 130,000 or so clones, roughly 95% of them singletons, with around 0.46% in the top ten. This sample comprised peripheral blood, obtained after pregnancy. The receptors originated from a female donor with multiple sclerosis, enrolled in a pregnancy study. CDR3s include the opening cysteine and the closing phenylalanine or tryptophan. The order of the fields is D gene, J gene, V gene, clone size, CDR3 protein, CDR3 DNA. The D gene is left open where the match is weak. Clone size appears in some rows only: once, few, many, or a class for an expanded clone.

TRBD2	TRBJ2-3	TRBV5-1	NA	CASSWLAESTDTQYF	TGCGCCAGCAGCTGGCTAGCGGAAAGCACAGATACGCAGTATTTT
TRBD1	TRBJ2-1	TRBV4-1	once	CASSQVTGVGEQFF	TGCGCCAGCAGCCAAGTGACAGGGGTTGGTGAGCAGTTCTTC
NA	TRBJ2-7	TRBV6-5	once	CASSRTGREAYEQYF	TGTGCCAGCAGTCGTACAGGGAGGGAGGCCTACGAGCAGTACTTC
NA	TRBJ2-3	TRBV5-6	NA	CASSLGASGRDTQYF	TGTGCCAGCAGCTTGGGGGCGTCGGGAAGAGATACGCAGTATTTT
NA	TRBJ1-2	TRBV28	once	CASSLPGGENGYTF	TGTGCCAGCAGTTTACCGGGGGGCGAGAATGGCTACACCTTC
TRBD2	TRBJ2-2	TRBV6-6	NA	CASSLTSVKAGELFF	TGTGCCAGCAGTCTGACTAGCGTGAAAGCCGGGGAGCTGTTTTTT
NA	TRBJ1-5	TRBV28	NA	CASSGLGNQPQHF	TGTGCCAGCTCGGGTCTGGGCAATCAGCCCCAGCATTTT
TRBD2	TRBJ2-7	TRBV7-9	once	CASSPPAGGGTYEQYF	TGTGCCAGCAGCCCCCCCGCTGGGGGGGGAACCTACGAGCAGTACTTC
TRBD1	TRBJ2-7	TRBV5-4	NA	CASSSLRDRGLSYEQYF	TGTGCCAGCAGCTCCCTTAGGGACAGGGGGCTCTCCTACGAGCAGTACTTC
NA	TRBJ1-1	TRBV6-1	NA	CASRVGSAWNTEAFF	TGTGCCAGCAGAGTCGGGTCAGCCTGGAACACTGAAGCTTTCTTT
NA	TRBJ1-5	TRBV2	NA	CASSLGGGDQPQHF	TGTGCCAGCAGCCTAGGAGGGGGGGATCAGCCCCAGCATTTT
NA	TRBJ1-2	TRBV27	NA	CASSLEGQKHGYTF	TGTGCCAGCAGTTTAGAGGGACAAAAACATGGCTACACCTTC
TRBD2	TRBJ2-1	TRBV7-2	NA	CASSLSLAGLYNEQFF	TGTGCCAGCAGCTTAAGCCTAGCGGGACTCTACAATGAGCAGTTCTTC
TRBD2	TRBJ2-1	TRBV7-9	NA	CASSLLVGTSEFEQFF	TGTGCCAGCAGCCTCCTCGTCGGGACTAGCGAATTTGAGCAGTTCTTC
NA	TRBJ1-1	TRBV5-1	NA	CASSKTGGNTEAFF	TGCGCCAGCAGCAAGACAGGTGGGAACACTGAAGCTTTCTTT
NA	TRBJ2-7	TRBV7-2	NA	CASSLSDTGVAGYEQYF	TGTGCCAGCAGCTTATCGGACACAGGAGTAGCAGGCTACGAGCAGTACTTC
TRBD2	TRBJ2-7	TRBV4-2	NA	CASSQVRGARGGEQYF	TGTGCCAGCAGCCAAGTTAGAGGGGCCCGGGGGGGCGAGCAGTACTTC
TRBD2	TRBJ2-1	TRBV14	NA	CASSQMGLARAYNEQFF	TGTGCCAGCAGCCAAATGGGACTAGCTAGGGCCTACAATGAGCAGTTCTTC
NA	TRBJ2-5	TRBV28	NA	CASSPQLEFGETQYF	TGTGCCAGCAGTCCCCAACTAGAATTTGGAGAGACCCAGTACTTC
NA	TRBJ1-1	TRBV25-1	NA	CASSEYGGNTEAFF	TGTGCCAGCAGTGAATATGGCGGGAACACTGAAGCTTTCTTT
NA	TRBJ1-4	TRBV2	once	CASTLRQSRSNEKLFF	TGTGCCAGCACTCTGCGACAGTCCCGGTCTAATGAAAAACTGTTTTTT
NA	TRBJ1-5	TRBV7-9	NA	CASSLGEFSNQPQHF	TGTGCCAGCAGCTTAGGGGAGTTCAGCAATCAGCCCCAGCATTTT
TRBD2	TRBJ2-2	TRBV7-6	NA	CASSLFSVGGRASYTGELFF	TGTGCCAGCAGCTTATTCTCGGTTGGCGGGAGGGCCTCGTACACCGGGGAGCTGTTTTTT
TRBD2	TRBJ2-1	TRBV5-8	NA	CASSLALGLAGSYGEQFF	TGTGCCAGCAGCTTGGCCCTGGGACTAGCGGGTTCTTATGGTGAGCAGTTCTTC
NA	TRBJ2-5	TRBV13	NA	CASSTGGKPKEETQYF	TGTGCCAGCAGCACTGGGGGGAAACCCAAAGAAGAGACCCAGTACTTC
NA	TRBJ1-1	TRBV10-3	once	CAISGRTAEAFF	TGTGCCATCAGTGGACGGACAGCTGAAGCTTTCTTT
NA	TRBJ2-1	TRBV5-1	once	CASSMRGQGSNEQFF	TGCGCCAGCAGCATGCGGGGCCAGGGTAGCAATGAGCAGTTCTTC
NA	TRBJ2-7	TRBV5-1	NA	CASSLASGSYEQYF	TGCGCCAGCAGCTTGGCTTCGGGAAGCTACGAGCAGTACTTC
TRBD2	TRBJ2-7	TRBV29-1	NA	CSVGTSVYEQYF	TGCAGCGTAGGGACTAGCGTCTACGAGCAGTACTTC
NA	TRBJ2-7	TRBV25-1	NA	CASVPSDSSYEQYF	TGCGCCAGCGTACCTAGCGACAGCTCCTACGAGCAGTACTTC
NA	TRBJ1-1	TRBV29-1	NA	CSVDKQRNTEAFF	TGCAGCGTTGACAAGCAAAGGAACACTGAAGCTTTCTTT
TRBD1	TRBJ1-1	TRBV5-1	NA	CASSALTGYGTEAFF	TGCGCCAGCAGCGCTCTGACAGGGTACGGCACTGAAGCTTTCTTT
NA	TRBJ2-3	TRBV25-1	NA	CASSDPPPGEDTQYF	TGTGCCAGCAGTGACCCCCCCCCGGGGGAAGATACGCAGTATTTT
NA	TRBJ2-5	TRBV6-6	NA	CASSYLRPDIAETQYF	TGTGCCAGCAGTTACCTGCGTCCGGACATTGCAGAGACCCAGTACTTC
NA	TRBJ1-2	TRBV28	NA	CASSPRQVLYGYTF	TGTGCCAGCAGTCCCCGACAGGTTCTGTATGGCTACACCTTC
TRBD1	TRBJ2-1	TRBV19	NA	CATGQGEREQFF	TGTGCCACGGGACAGGGGGAGCGAGAGCAGTTCTTC
NA	TRBJ2-7	TRBV18	NA	CASSPPASGNYEQYF	TGTGCCAGCTCACCACCGGCCAGCGGTAACTACGAGCAGTACTTC
NA	TRBJ2-5	TRBV6-1	NA	CASIPGGLQETQYF	TGTGCCAGCATCCCCGGGGGTTTGCAAGAGACCCAGTACTTC
TRBD1	TRBJ2-3	TRBV9	NA	CASSAETLTGGEKDTQYF	TGTGCCAGCAGCGCCGAGACCTTAACAGGGGGCGAAAAAGATACGCAGTATTTT
TRBD2	TRBJ2-7	TRBV28	NA	CASSLIAGGSYEQYF	TGTGCCAGCAGCCTAATAGCGGGAGGGTCTTACGAGCAGTACTTC
TRBD1	TRBJ2-1	TRBV2	NA	CASSADRGYNEQFF	TGTGCCAGCAGTGCCGACAGGGGCTACAATGAGCAGTTCTTC
TRBD1	TRBJ1-2	TRBV7-9	NA	CASSARGQGVGGYTF	TGTGCCAGCAGCGCGCGCGGACAGGGGGTGGGTGGCTACACCTTC
NA	TRBJ2-7	TRBV19	NA	CASSISGQAGEQYF	TGTGCCAGTAGTATCTCCGGACAGGCGGGGGAGCAGTACTTC
TRBD1	TRBJ2-7	TRBV30	NA	CAWSMGQGSSYEQYF	TGTGCCTGGAGTATGGGACAGGGATCTTCCTACGAGCAGTACTTC
NA	TRBJ1-2	TRBV7-8	NA	CASSLGVFNYGYTF	TGTGCCAGCAGCTTAGGTGTCTTTAACTATGGCTACACCTTC
NA	TRBJ1-5	TRBV6-1	NA	CASSGPIYNQPQHF	TGTGCCAGCAGTGGCCCAATCTATAATCAGCCCCAGCATTTT
NA	TRBJ2-3	TRBV18	once	CASSPESTDTQYF	TGTGCCAGCTCACCAGAGAGCACAGATACGCAGTATTTT
TRBD1	TRBJ1-2	TRBV5-4	NA	CASNIQGPSYGYTF	TGTGCCAGCAACATACAGGGGCCAAGCTATGGCTACACCTTC
NA	TRBJ2-1	TRBV7-8	NA	CASSPASYNEQFF	TGTGCCAGCAGTCCCGCGAGTTACAATGAGCAGTTCTTC